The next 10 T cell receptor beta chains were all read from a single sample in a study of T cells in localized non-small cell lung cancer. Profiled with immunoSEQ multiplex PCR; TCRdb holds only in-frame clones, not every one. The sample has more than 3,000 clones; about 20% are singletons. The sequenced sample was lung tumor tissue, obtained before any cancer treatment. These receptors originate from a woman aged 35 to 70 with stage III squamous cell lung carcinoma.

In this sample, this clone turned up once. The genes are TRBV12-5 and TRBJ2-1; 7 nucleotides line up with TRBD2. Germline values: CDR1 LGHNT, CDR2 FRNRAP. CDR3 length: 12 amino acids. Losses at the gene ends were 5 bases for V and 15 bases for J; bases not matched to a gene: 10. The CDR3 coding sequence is TGTGCTAGTGGTACACCGGGGGGATCGCGGTTCTTC. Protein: CASGTPGGSRFF. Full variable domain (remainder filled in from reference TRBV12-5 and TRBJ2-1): DARVTQTPRHKVTEMGQEVTMRCQPILGHNTVFWYRQTMMQGLELLAYFRNRAPLDDSGMPKDRFSAEMPDATLATLKIQPSEPRDSAVYFCASGTPGGSRFFGPGTRLTVL.

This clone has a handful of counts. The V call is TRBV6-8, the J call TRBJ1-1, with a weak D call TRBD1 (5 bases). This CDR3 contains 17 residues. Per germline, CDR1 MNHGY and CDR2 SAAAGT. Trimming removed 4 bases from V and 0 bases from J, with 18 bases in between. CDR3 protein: CASSFDQQGKMNTEAFF. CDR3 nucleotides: TGTGCCAGCAGTTTTGACCAGCAGGGTAAGATGAACACTGAAGCTTTCTTT.

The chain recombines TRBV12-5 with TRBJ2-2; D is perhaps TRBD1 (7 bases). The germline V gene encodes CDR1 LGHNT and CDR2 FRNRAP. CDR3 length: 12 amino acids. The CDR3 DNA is TGTGCCGGAGGGGGCGGGGCCGGGGAGCTGTTTTTT. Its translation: CAGGGGAGELFF.

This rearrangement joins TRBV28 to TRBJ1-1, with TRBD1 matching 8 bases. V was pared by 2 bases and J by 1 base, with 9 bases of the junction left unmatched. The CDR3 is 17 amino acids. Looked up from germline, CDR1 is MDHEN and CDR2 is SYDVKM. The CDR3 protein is CASSLGGTGSGNTEAFF. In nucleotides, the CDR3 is TGTGCCAGCAGTTTAGGGGGGACAGGTTCTGGGAACACTGAAGCTTTCTTT.

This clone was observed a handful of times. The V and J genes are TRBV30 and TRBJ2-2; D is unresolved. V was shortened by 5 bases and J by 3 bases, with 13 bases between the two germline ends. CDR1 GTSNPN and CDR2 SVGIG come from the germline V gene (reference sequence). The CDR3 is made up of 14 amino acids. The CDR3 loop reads CAWHRVPHTGELFF. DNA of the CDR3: TGTGCCTGGCATAGGGTCCCTCACACCGGGGAGCTGTTTTTT. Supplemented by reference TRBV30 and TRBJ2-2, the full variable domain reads SQTIHQWPATLVQPVGSPLSLECTVEGTSNPNLYWYRQAAGRGLQLLFYSVGIGQISSEVPQNLSASRPQDRQFILSSKKLLLSDSGFYLCAWHRVPHTGELFFGEGSRLTVL.

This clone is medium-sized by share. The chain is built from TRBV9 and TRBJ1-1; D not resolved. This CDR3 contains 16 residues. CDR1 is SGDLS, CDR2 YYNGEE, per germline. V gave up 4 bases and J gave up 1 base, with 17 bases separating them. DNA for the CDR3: TGTGCCAGCAGCCCCCTCGGGCGGATCGGGAACACTGAAGCTTTCTTT. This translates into CASSPLGRIGNTEAFF.

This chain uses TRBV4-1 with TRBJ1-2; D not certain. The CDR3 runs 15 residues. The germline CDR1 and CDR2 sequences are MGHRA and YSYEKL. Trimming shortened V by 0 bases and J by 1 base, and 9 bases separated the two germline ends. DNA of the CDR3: TGCGCCAGCAGCCAAGAAAGAGACCTTAACTATGGCTACACCTTC. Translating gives CASSQERDLNYGYTF.

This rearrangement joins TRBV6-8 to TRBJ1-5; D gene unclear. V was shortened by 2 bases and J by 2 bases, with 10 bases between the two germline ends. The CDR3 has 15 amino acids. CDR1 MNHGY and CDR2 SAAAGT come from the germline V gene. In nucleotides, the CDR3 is TGTGCCAGCAGTTACACCCCGGACGGCAATCAGCCCCAGCATTTT. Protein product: CASSYTPDGNQPQHF.

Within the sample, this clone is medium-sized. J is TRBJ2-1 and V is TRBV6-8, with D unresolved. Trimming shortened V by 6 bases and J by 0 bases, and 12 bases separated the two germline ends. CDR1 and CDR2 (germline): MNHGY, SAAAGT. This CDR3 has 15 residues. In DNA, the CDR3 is TGTGCCAGCAGCTGGGGTGGTTACTCCTACAATGAGCAGTTCTTC. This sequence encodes CASSWGGYSYNEQFF.

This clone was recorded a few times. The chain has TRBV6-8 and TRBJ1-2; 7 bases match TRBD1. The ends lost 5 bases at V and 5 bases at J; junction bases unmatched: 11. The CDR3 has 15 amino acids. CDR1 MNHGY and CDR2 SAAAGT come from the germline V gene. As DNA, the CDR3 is TGTGCCAGCAGTCAGACAGGGTCCCGGGCTTATGGCTACACCTTC. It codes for CASSQTGSRAYGYTF.